The clone carrying this T cell receptor (beta chain) was observed once. The data were taken from a study of blood T cell repertoires in COVID-19. Study details: Samples came from the United States, Italy and Spain, spanning acute and convalescent COVID-19.

Per the original methods: Nucleated cell counts were estimated from reference gene primer amplification. Sequencing was performed with immunoSEQ multiplex PCR; in TCRdb, only in-frame clones are kept and a portion is missing. V and J calls plus clone size are reproduced from that table; the DNA served to infer D and trimming. Of about 260,000 clones detected, less than 90% appear once; the ten largest clones hold 1.5% to 2%. The CDR3 has 14 amino acids. Trimming stripped 1 base from V and 5 bases from J, with 8 bases between. Looked up from germline, CDR1 is MGHRA and CDR2 is YSYEKL. This clonotype originated in a man younger than 40 with active or convalescent COVID-19. This rearrangement joins TRBV4-1 to TRBJ2-2; D might be TRBD1 (5 bases). Input material: peripheral blood. DNA of the CDR3: TGCGCCAGCAGCCAAGTCAGACAGACCGGGGAGCTGTTTTTT. Its protein product is CASSQVRQTGELFF.